The present T cell receptor beta chain was sequenced within a study of cytomegalovirus exposure and HLA in healthy donors. In the study overall: Out of 150 million to 200 million T cells, an earlier analysis found 117 million unique TCR beta sequences in total.

There are 12 residues in the CDR3. Germline loops: CDR1 SNHLY, CDR2 FYNNEI. The germline V and J ends were trimmed by 7 bases and 3 bases, with 9 bases remaining between them. The study, taken as a whole, reports: The likely origin of a cluster of highly shared sequence variants was a sequencing artifact.

To note about this clone: The antigen is not known.

The PCR ran on 60 Vbeta and 13 Jbeta primers. Sequencing was performed with immunoSEQ multiplex PCR; in TCRdb, only in-frame clones are kept and a portion is missing. The profile covers about 190,000 clones, with roughly 86% appearing a single time and 1.5% to 2% taken by the ten largest. This TCR came from a woman between 18 and 29 years old in good health and CMV-seronegative. The chain carries TRBV2 and TRBJ1-1; a weak D match, TRBD1 (6 bases). Sequenced: PBMCs. The CDR3 coding sequence is TGTGCCAGCATCGGGACATACACTGAAGCTTTCTTT. This sequence encodes CASIGTYTEAFF.